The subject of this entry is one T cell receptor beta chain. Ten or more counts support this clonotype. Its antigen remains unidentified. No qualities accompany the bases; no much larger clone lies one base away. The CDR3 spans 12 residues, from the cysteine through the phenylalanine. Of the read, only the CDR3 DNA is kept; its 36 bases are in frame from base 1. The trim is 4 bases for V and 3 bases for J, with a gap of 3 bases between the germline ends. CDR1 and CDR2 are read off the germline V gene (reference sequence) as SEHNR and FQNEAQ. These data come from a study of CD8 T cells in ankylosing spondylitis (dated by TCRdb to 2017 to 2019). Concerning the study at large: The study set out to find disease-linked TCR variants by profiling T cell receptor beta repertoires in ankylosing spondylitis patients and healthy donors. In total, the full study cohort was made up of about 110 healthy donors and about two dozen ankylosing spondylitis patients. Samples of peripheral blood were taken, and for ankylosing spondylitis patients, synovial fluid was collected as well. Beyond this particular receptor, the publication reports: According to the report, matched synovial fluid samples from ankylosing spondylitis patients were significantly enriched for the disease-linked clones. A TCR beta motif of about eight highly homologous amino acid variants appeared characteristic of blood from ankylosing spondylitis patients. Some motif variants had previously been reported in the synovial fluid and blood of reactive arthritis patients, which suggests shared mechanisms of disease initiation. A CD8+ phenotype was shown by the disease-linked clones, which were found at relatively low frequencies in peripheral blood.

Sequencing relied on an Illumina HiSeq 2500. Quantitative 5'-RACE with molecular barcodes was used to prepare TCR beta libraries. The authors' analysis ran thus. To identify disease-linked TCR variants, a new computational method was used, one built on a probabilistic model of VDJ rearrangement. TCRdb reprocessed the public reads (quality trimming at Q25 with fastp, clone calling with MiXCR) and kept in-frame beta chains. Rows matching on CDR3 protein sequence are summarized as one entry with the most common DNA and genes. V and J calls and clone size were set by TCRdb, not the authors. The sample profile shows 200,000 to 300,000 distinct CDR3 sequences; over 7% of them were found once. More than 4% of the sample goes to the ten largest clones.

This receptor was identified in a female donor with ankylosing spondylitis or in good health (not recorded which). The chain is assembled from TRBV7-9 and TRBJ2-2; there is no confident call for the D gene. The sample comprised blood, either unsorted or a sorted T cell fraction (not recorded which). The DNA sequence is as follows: TGTGCCAGCAGCTGGTACACCGGGGAGCTGTTTTTT. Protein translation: CASSWYTGELFF.